Below, one T cell receptor beta chain is given with its context. Its antigen is unknown. Sorted subsets were CFSE-labeled and cultured approximately 5 days with allogeneic dendritic cells. CDR3 length: 13 residues. Germline CDR1 MNHNY, CDR2 SVGAGI (reference sequence). V was pared by 4 bases and J by 5 bases, with 9 bases between. Sequencing used immunoSEQ multiplex PCR; TCRdb keeps in-frame clones, though not all of them. The profile shows about 10,000 clones, around 80% of them singletons. The source of the sample is a study of regulatory dendritic cells for organ transplantation. The genes are TRBV6-6 and TRBJ1-5; the D is unclear. Sequencing was performed on memory CD4+ T cells from blood cultured with dendritic cells. The subset is: CD45RO+ memory T cells. The clonotype was recovered from a human donor in good health. The CDR3 DNA is TGTGCCAGCAGTTCCTACACCGATCAGCCCCAGCATTTT. It codes for CASSSYTDQPQHF.